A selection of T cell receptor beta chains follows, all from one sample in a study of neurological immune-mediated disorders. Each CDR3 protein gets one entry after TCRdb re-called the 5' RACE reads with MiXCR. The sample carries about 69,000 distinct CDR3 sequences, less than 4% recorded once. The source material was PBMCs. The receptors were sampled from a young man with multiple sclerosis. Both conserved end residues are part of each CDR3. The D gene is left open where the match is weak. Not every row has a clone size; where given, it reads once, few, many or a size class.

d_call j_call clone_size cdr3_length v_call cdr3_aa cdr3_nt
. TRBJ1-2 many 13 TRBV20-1 CSARVEGGYGYTF TGCAGTGCTAGAGTGGAGGGTGGGTATGGCTACACCTTC
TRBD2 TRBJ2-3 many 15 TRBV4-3 CAASIAGGPADTQYF TGCGCCGCTAGCATAGCGGGGGGGCCGGCGGATACGCAGTATTTT
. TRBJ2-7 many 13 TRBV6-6 CASSYPGAYEQYF TGTGCCAGCAGTTACCCGGGGGCCTACGAGCAGTACTTC
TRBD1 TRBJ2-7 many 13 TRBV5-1 CASSPGTGNEQYF TGCGCCAGCAGTCCCGGGACAGGGAACGAGCAGTACTTC
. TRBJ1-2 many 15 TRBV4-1 CASSQEGYNNYGYTF TGCGCCAGCAGCCAAGAGGGCTATAATAACTATGGCTACACCTTC
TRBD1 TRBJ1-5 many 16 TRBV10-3 CAISATGGSGNQPQHF TGTGCCATCAGCGCGACAGGGGGAAGTGGCAATCAGCCCCAGCATTTT
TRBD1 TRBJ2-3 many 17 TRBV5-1 CASSPGPGQGAADTQYF TGCGCCAGCAGCCCAGGTCCGGGACAGGGGGCGGCAGATACGCAGTATTTT
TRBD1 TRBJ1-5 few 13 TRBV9 CASSAQGDQPQHF TGTGCCAGCAGCGCCCAGGGGGATCAGCCCCAGCATTTT
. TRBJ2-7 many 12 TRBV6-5 CATGRGRYEQYF TGTGCCACGGGCAGGGGAAGGTACGAGCAGTACTTC
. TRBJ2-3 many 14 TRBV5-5 CASSPWRGTDTQYF TGTGCCAGCAGCCCCTGGCGGGGCACAGATACGCAGTATTTT
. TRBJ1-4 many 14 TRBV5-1 CASSLDPGNEKLFF TGCGCCAGCAGCTTGGATCCAGGGAATGAAAAACTGTTTTTT
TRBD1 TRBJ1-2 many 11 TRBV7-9 CAAGGGNGYTF TGTGCAGCCGGAGGGGGCAACGGCTACACCTTC
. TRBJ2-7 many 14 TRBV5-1 CASSLVARSYEQYF TGCGCCAGCAGCTTGGTTGCCAGATCCTACGAGCAGTACTTC
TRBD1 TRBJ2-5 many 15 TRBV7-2 CATKSRQGSHETQYF TGTGCCACCAAAAGTAGACAGGGATCCCATGAGACCCAGTACTTC
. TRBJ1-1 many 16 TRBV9 CASSVGGGRTNTEAFF TGTGCCAGCAGCGTAGGCGGGGGACGGACGAACACTGAAGCTTTCTTT
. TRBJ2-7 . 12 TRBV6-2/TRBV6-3 CASYGESYEQYF TGTGCCTCATATGGGGAGTCCTACGAGCAGTACTTC
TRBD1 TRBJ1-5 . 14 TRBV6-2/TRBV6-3 CASSWTGVNQPQHF TGTGCCAGCAGCTGGACAGGGGTTAATCAGCCCCAGCATTTT
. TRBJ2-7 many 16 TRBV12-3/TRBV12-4 CASSFLGGVRDYEQYF TGTGCCAGCAGTTTCCTTGGTGGGGTAAGGGACTACGAGCAGTACTTC
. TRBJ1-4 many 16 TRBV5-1 CASSLDGAATNEKLFF TGCGCCAGCAGCTTGGATGGAGCTGCAACTAATGAAAAACTGTTTTTT